This T cell receptor beta chain was captured by sequencing in a study of T cells in Graves' hyperthyroidism and ophthalmopathy. V lost 5 bases and J 2 bases, leaving 13 bases between the germline ends. The germline V gene encodes CDR1 SGHTA and CDR2 FQGTGA. This CDR3 contains 14 residues. This clonotype came up a few times. The antigen is not known. Amplification yielded TCR beta CDR3 regions, with RNA transcripts as the source. An initial round of RT-PCR targeting the TCR CDR3 relied on the HTBI primer set. TCRdb re-called the multiplex PCR reads with MiXCR, one entry per CDR3 protein. The data show hundreds of thousands of distinct CDR3 sequences, around 15% seen once. Notes on the study in general: Also found in blood were most expanded thyroid clonotypes above 0.001.

Sequencing input: blood. The clonotype comes from a man aged 18 to 35 with Graves' ophthalmopathy. This chain links TRBV7-3 with TRBJ2-7, with a weak D call TRBD2 (6 bases). The CDR3 is CASSAGPSTYEQYF. The CDR3 nucleotides read TGTGCCAGCAGCGCGGGACCTTCTACCTACGAGCAGTACTTC.